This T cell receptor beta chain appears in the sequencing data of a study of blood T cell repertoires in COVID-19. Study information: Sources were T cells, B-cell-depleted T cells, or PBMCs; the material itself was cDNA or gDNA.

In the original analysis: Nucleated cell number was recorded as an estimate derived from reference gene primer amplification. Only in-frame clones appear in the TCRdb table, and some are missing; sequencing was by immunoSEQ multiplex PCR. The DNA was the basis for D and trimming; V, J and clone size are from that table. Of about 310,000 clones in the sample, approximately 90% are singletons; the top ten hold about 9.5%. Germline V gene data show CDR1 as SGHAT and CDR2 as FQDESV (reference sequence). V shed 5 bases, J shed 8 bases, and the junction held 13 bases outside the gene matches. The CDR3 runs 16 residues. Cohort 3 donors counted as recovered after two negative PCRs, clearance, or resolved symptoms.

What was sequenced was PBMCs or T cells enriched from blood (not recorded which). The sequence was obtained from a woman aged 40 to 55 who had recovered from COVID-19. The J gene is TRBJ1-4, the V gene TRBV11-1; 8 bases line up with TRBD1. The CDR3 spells CASSHRRTGKNEKLFF. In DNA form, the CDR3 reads TGTGCCAGCAGCCACCGACGGACAGGGAAAAACGAAAAACTGTTTTTT. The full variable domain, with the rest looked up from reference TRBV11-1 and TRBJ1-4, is EAEVAQSPRYKITEKSQAVAFWCDPISGHATLYWYRQILGQGPELLVQFQDESVVDDSQLPKDRFSAERLKGVDSTLKIQPAELGDSAMYLCASSHRRTGKNEKLFFGSGTQLSVL.